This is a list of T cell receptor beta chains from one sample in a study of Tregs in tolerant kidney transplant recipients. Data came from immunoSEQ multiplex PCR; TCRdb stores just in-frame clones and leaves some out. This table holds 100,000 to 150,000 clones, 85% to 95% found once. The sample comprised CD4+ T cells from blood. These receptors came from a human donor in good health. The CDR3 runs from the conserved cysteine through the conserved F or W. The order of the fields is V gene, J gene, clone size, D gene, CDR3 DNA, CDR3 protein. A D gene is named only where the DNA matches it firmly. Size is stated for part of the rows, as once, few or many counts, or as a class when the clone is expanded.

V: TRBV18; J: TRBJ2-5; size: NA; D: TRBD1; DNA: TGTGCCAGCTCACGCGGGACAGGGCGGCAAGAGACCCAGTACTTC; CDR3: CASSRGTGRQETQYF
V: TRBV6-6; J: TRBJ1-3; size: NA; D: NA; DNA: TGTGCCAGCAGCCCTCCCGGAGCGAGCTCTGGAAACACCATATATTTT; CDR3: CASSPPGASSGNTIYF
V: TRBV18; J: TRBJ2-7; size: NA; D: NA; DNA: TGTGCCAGCTCACCACCTCTCTTCTACGAGCAGTACTTC; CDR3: CASSPPLFYEQYF
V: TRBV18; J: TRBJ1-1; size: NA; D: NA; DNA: TGTGCCAGCTCACCGCAGGTCTCCACTGAAGCTTTCTTT; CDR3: CASSPQVSTEAFF
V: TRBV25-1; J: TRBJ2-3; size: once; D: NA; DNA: TGTGCCAGCAGTGAGACAGGCACAGATACGCAGTATTTT; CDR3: CASSETGTDTQYF
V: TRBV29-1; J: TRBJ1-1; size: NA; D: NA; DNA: TGCAGCGTTGTCAATAGTGGGATGAACACTGAAGCTTTCTTT; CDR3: CSVVNSGMNTEAFF
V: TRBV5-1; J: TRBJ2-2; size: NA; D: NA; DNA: TGCGCCAGCAGCTTGACGGTACCCCCCTCGTTCACCGGGGAGCTGTTTTTT; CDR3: CASSLTVPPSFTGELFF
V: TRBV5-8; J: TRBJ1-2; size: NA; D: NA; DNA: TGTGCCAGCAGCTTGGTGGGATACCACTTTCTTGGCTACACCTTC; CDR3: CASSLVGYHFLGYTF
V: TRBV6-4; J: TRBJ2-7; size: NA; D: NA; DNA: TGTGCCAGCAGTCCTAGGGGAGGGGGGCTCTACGAGCAGTACTTC; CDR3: CASSPRGGGLYEQYF
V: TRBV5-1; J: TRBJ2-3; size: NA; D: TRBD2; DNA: TGCGCCAGCAGCCACGGCGGGGGGCCTCACACAGATACGCAGTATTTT; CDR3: CASSHGGGPHTDTQYF
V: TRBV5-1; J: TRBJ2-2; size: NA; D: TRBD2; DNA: TGCGCCAGCAGCTTACTAGCGCTGAACACCGGGGAGCTGTTTTTT; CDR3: CASSLLALNTGELFF
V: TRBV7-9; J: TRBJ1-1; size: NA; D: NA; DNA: TGTGCCAGCAGCGTACCGGGACGAAGGAACACTGAAGCTTTCTTT; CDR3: CASSVPGRRNTEAFF
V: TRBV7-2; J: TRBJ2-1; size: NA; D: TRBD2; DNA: TGTGCCAGCAGACGCGGGAGTTGGGGATACAATGAGCAGTTCTTC; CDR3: CASRRGSWGYNEQFF
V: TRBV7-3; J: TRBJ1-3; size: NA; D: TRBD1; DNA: TGTGCCAGCAGATCGGACAGGGGAAACACCATATATTTT; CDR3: CASRSDRGNTIYF
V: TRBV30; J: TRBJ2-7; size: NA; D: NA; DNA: TGTGCCTGGAGTGCCCTGACAGGAATCTACGAGCAGTACTTC; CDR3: CAWSALTGIYEQYF
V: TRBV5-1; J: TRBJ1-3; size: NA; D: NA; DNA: TGCGCCAGCAGCTTGGGTACCGACACTGGAAACACCATATATTTT; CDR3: CASSLGTDTGNTIYF
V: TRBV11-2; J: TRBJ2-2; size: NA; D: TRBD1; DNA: TGTGCCAGCAGCCTTGAACAGGGGGCGCGGGGCGGGGAGCTGTTTTTT; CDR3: CASSLEQGARGGELFF
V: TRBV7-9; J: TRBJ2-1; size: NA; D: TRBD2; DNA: TGTGCCAGCAGCAGAACCGGGACTAGCGGGACCAATGAGCAGTTCTTC; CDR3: CASSRTGTSGTNEQFF
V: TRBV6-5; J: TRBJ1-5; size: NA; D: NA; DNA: TGTGCCAGCAGCTTCGGTAATCAGCCCCAGCATTTT; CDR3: CASSFGNQPQHF
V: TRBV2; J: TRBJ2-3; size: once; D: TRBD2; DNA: TGTGCCAGCAGGACGGGACTAGCGGGCTCGGGCAGAGATACGCAGTATTTT; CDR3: CASRTGLAGSGRDTQYF
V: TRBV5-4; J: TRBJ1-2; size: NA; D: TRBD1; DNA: TGTGCCAGCAGTCCCGACAGGGCTTTTGGCTACACCTTC; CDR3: CASSPDRAFGYTF
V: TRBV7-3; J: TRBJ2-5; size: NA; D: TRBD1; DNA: TGTGCCAGCAGCTCCGCACCTGACAGGGGGCCAGAGACCCAGTACTTC; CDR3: CASSSAPDRGPETQYF
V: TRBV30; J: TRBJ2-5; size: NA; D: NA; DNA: TGTGCCTGGATCGAAAGGGGGTCGGGAAAGACCCAGTACTTC; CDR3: CAWIERGSGKTQYF
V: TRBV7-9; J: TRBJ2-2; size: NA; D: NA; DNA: TGTGCCAGCAGCTTAGTCGGTGGCCTGAACACCGGGGAGCTGTTTTTT; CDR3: CASSLVGGLNTGELFF
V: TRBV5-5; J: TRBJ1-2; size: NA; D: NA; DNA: TGTGCCAGCAGCATCCACTCCTTGGGGGCCGGTGGCTACACCTTC; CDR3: CASSIHSLGAGGYTF
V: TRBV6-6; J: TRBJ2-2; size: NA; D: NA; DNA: TGTGCCACTGGACGAGGCGGTAGCGGGAACACCGGGGAGCTGTTTTTT; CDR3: CATGRGGSGNTGELFF
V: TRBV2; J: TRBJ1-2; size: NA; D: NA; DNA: TGTGCCAGCAGTAAACAGGGAATAAAGAGCTATGGCTACACCTTC; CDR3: CASSKQGIKSYGYTF
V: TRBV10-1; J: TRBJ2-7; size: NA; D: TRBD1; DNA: TGCGCCAGCAGCGATCCGGGACAGGGCCGATACGAGCAGTACTTC; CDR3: CASSDPGQGRYEQYF
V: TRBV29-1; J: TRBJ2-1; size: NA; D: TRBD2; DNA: TGCAGCGTTGCCGGGACTAGCGGGGGGATGGATGAGCAGTTCTTC; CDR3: CSVAGTSGGMDEQFF
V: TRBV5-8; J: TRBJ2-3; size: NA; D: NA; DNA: TGTGCCAGCAGCTTGATCCTGCGGCGCACAGATACGCAGTATTTT; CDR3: CASSLILRRTDTQYF
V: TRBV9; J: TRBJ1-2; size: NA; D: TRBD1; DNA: TGTGCCAGCAGCGTAGCGCTCCAGGGGGAGTATGGCTACACCTTC; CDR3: CASSVALQGEYGYTF
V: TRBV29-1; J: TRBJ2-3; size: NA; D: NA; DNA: TGCAGCGTTGAAGAGGGGTTCGTGGGGGATACGCAGTATTTT; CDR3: CSVEEGFVGDTQYF
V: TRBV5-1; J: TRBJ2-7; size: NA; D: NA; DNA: TGCGCCAGCAGCTTGGTCTGGGCTAGCGTCGGGGACGAGCAGTACTTC; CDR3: CASSLVWASVGDEQYF
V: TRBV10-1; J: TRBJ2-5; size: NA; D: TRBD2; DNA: TGCGCCAGCAGTGACTCTTCTAGCGGGGGGGCCGGCGAGACCCAGTACTTC; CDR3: CASSDSSSGGAGETQYF
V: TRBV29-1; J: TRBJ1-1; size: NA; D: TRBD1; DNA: TGCAGCGTTGCCAGGGGGCGGACCACTGAAGCTTTCTTT; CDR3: CSVARGRTTEAFF
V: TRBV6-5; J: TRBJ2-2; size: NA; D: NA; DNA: TGTGCCAGCGGGCGCTTGCGGGACACCGGGGAGCTGTTTTTT; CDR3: CASGRLRDTGELFF
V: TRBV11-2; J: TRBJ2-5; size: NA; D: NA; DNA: TGTGCCAGCAGCCCTAAAGGCAGCGGTCAAGAGACCCAGTACTTC; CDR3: CASSPKGSGQETQYF